Shown below are 32 T cell receptor beta chains from a single sample sequenced in a study of CD8+CD57+ T cells in acquired aplastic anemia. Individuals selected for sequencing had exhibited CD8+CD57+ cell expansion on flow cytometry. TCR beta VDJ and CDR3 were profiled, and genomic DNA was the template. Using its own MiXCR run on the reads, TCRdb lists one record per CDR3 protein. The data show roughly 280,000 distinct CDR3 sequences, with under 60% seen just once and around 1.3% held by the top ten. Sequenced: sorted CD4+, CD8+, or CD8+CD57+ T cells (not recorded which) from PBMCs. The receptors come from a human donor with aplastic anemia.

Concerning this clonotype: The junction and the germline gene differ at one end; a read error may be behind it. The V and J genes are TRBV2 and TRBJ2-4; TRBD1 might be the D (6 bases). Germline V gene sequence: CDR1 SNHLY, CDR2 FYNNEI. The CDR3 is 15 amino acids. The CDR3 loop reads CAISESRDTKNIQYF. Here the CDR3 DNA reads TGTGCCATCAGTGAGTCTAGGGACACTAAAAACATTCAGTACTTC.

This chain connects TRBV7-9 to TRBJ1-4, with 8 positions matching TRBD1. The ends lost 2 bases at V and 4 bases at J; junction bases unmatched: 9. Germline lookup yields CDR1 SEHNR and CDR2 FQNEAQ (reference sequence). This CDR3 contains 17 residues. CDR3 in amino acids: CASSLNVGQGNNEKLFF. CDR3 nucleotide sequence: TGTGCCAGCAGCTTAAATGTAGGACAGGGCAATAATGAAAAACTGTTTTTT.

This clonotype was recorded at least ten times. This chain connects TRBV24-1 to TRBJ2-7; D might be TRBD1 or TRBD2, each matching 6 bases. Trimming took 3 bases from V and 7 from J, leaving 24 bases between them. The CDR3 extends over 17 amino acids. CDR1 is KGHDR, CDR2 SFDVKD, per germline. CDR3 loop: CATSDGAGPPRRGEQYF. CDR3 DNA sequence: TGTGCCACCAGTGATGGGGCGGGACCTCCCCGGAGGGGGGAGCAGTACTTC.

This sequence joins TRBV10-3 and TRBJ2-3; 8 bases line up with TRBD2. The CDR3 totals 14 residues. Per the germline V gene, CDR1 is ENHRY and CDR2 is SYGVKD. Trimming cost V 10 bases and J 0 bases; bases outside gene matches: 6. This CDR3 reads CATGGGASTDTQYF. CDR3 nucleotide sequence: TGTGCCACCGGGGGGGGGGCTAGCACAGATACGCAGTATTTT.

This clonotype was detected ten times or more. CDR3: CASSLTSGRAYQFF. The CDR3 nucleotides read TGTGCCAGCAGCCTGACTAGCGGGAGGGCCTATCAGTTCTTC. The genes are TRBV12-3 or TRBV12-4 and TRBJ2-1, with TRBD2 matching 14 bases. V lost 6 bases and J lost 13; bases outside the gene matches: 8. The CDR3 extends over 14 amino acids.

This clonotype was recorded at least ten times. The genes are TRBV6-5 and TRBJ1-2; no firm D call. The CDR3 runs to 15 residues. V was pared by 2 bases and J by 0 bases, with 10 bases between. Germline V CDR1 and CDR2: MNHEY, SVGAGI. The CDR3 sequence: CASSYARLANYGYTF. The DNA for the CDR3 is TGTGCCAGCAGTTACGCACGACTGGCTAACTATGGCTACACCTTC.

This clonotype has a handful of counts. The J gene is TRBJ2-5, the V gene TRBV7-8; 16 bases fit TRBD2. V lost 3 bases to trimming and J lost 1 base; unmatched junction nucleotides: 5. CDR3 size: 18 residues. In germline, CDR1 is SGHVS, CDR2 FQNEAQ. The CDR3 protein is CASSLGTSGGGSQETQYF. The CDR3 bases are TGTGCCAGCAGCTTGGGGACTAGCGGGGGGGGGAGCCAAGAGACCCAGTACTTC. The full variable domain, its missing parts supplied by reference TRBV7-8 and TRBJ2-5, is GAGVSQSPRYKVAKRGQDVALRCDPISGHVSLFWYQQALGQGPEFLTYFQNEAQLDKSGLPSDRFFAERPEGSVSTLKIQRTQQEDSAVYLCASSLGTSGGGSQETQYFGPGTRLLVL.

The gene calls are TRBV7-6 and TRBJ2-2, with D uncertain. V dropped 1 base and J dropped 1 base, with 7 bases sitting between them. The CDR3 extends over 15 amino acids. Per germline, CDR1 SGHVS and CDR2 FNYEAQ. In DNA, the CDR3 is TGTGCCAGCAGCTTAGTGATGGGGAACACCGGGGAGCTGTTTTTT. Protein sequence: CASSLVMGNTGELFF.

The chain combines TRBV20-1 with TRBJ2-7; D possibly matches TRBD1 or TRBD2 (5 bases each). The germline V and J ends were trimmed by 6 bases and 1 base, with 22 bases remaining between them. Germline lookup yields CDR1 DFQATT and CDR2 SNEGSKA (reference sequence). The CDR3 length is 16 residues. CDR3 coding DNA: TGCAGTGCCGGAGACGTAGGGACCGGCCCTTCCTACGAGCAGTACTTC. Amino acids: CSAGDVGTGPSYEQYF.

This clonotype occurred once. A clone one base away is much larger, so this may be a read error. This chain connects TRBV6-1 to TRBJ2-1; 8 bases align to TRBD1. The germline CDR1 and CDR2 sequences are MNHNS and SASEGT. There are 16 residues in the CDR3. The CDR3 reads CAGSVDRGSPYNEQFF. CDR3 nucleotide sequence: TGTGCCGGCAGTGTAGACAGGGGATCCCCGTACAATGAGCAGTTCTTC.

This clonotype came up many times. The chain couples TRBV3-1 to TRBJ2-5; 8 nucleotides agree with TRBD2. The CDR3 covers 15 residues. V was clipped by 4 bases and J by 5 bases; unmatched bases: 9. Germline CDR1 reads LGHDT; CDR2 reads YNNKEL (reference sequence). The CDR3 region is CASSPTRTSRETQYF. CDR3 nucleotides: TGTGCCAGCAGCCCCACACGGACTAGCAGGGAGACCCAGTACTTC.

The gene calls are TRBV7-8 and TRBJ2-1; 10 bases are shared with TRBD2. The CDR3 is 15 amino acids. The V gene's germline CDR1 is SGHVS and CDR2 FQNEAQ. Trimming removed 4 bases from V and 6 bases from J; junction bases left unmatched: 6. The CDR3 loop is CASSSGTSVINEQFF. The CDR3 DNA reads as TGTGCCAGCAGCTCCGGGACTAGCGTTATCAATGAGCAGTTCTTC.

Notes on this clonotype: This may stem from a read error, because a much larger clone lies one nucleotide away. It is likely a read error, because the conserved phenylalanine at the end of the CDR3 is missing. The chain carries TRBV3-1 and TRBJ1-1, with no clear D. The CDR3 totals 14 residues. Germline V gives CDR1 LGHDT, CDR2 YNNKEL (reference sequence). Trimming left V 4 bases short and J 5 bases short, with 14 bases between. CDR3 coding DNA: TGTGCCAGCAGCCCGAGGACCGGAGGGACTGAAGCTTTCTTA. It encodes CASSPRTGGTEAFL.

Turning to this clonotype: A junction boundary mismatches the germline segment, possibly from a read error. Here the CDR3 DNA reads TGCGCCGGCAGTAAAGACAGGGACTATGGCTACACCTTC. This encodes CAGSKDRDYGYTF. J is TRBJ1-2 and V is TRBV7-9, with 7 bases aligning to TRBD1. This CDR3 is 13 amino acids long. Germline CDR1 SEHNR, CDR2 FQNEAQ (reference sequence).

The chain recombines TRBV7-8 with TRBJ1-1; 12 nucleotides line up with TRBD1. The V gene end was trimmed by 1 base and the J gene end by 11 bases; junction bases not matched to a gene: 2. The germline V gene encodes CDR1 SGHVS and CDR2 FQNEAQ. The CDR3 has 13 residues. The CDR3 loop is CASSLGGQGAAFF. The CDR3 DNA reads TGTGCCAGCAGCTTAGGGGGACAGGGGGCGGCTTTCTTT.

The chain couples TRBV12-3 or TRBV12-4 to TRBJ2-7, with 7 bases identical to TRBD2. Germline trimming cut 3 bases from V and 5 bases from J; bases unmatched to any gene: 7. The CDR3 totals 14 residues. The CDR3 DNA follows: TGTGCCAGCAGTTTGGGAGGGGCGTCGGACGAGCAGTACTTC. Translated, it gives CASSLGGASDEQYF.

The chain combines TRBV20-1 with TRBJ1-2; D unresolved. The germline gives CDR1 DFQATT, CDR2 SNEGSKA (reference sequence). The CDR3 extends over 13 amino acids. Between the trimmed V and J ends, which lost 3 bases and 0 bases, there was a span of 8 bases. This chain's CDR3 is CSASEGANYGYTF. In nucleotides, the CDR3 is TGCAGTGCTAGTGAGGGTGCTAACTATGGCTACACCTTC.

The rearrangement links TRBV2 to TRBJ2-5; D is unclear. This CDR3 contains 11 residues. V was clipped by 5 bases and J by 13 bases, with 14 bases between them. The germline gives CDR1 SNHLY, CDR2 FYNNEI. The CDR3 region is CASSLDPSGYF. CDR3 coding DNA: TGTGCCAGCAGTCTCGACCCCTCCGGGTACTTC.

The sample holds a few counts of this clonotype. V gene TRBV29-1 combines with J gene TRBJ2-1, with 7 bases lining up with TRBD2. There are 10 residues in the CDR3. Trimming cost V 7 bases and J 6 bases; bases outside gene matches: 0. Germline CDR1 is SQVTM and CDR2 is ANQGSEA. CDR3 amino acids: CSGGSNEQFF. The CDR3 nucleotides are TGCAGCGGCGGGAGCAATGAGCAGTTCTTC.

This clonotype has a count of ten or more. This sequence joins TRBV5-1 and TRBJ1-2; maybe TRBD1 (6 bases). Germline lookup yields CDR1 SGHRS and CDR2 YFSETQ. Trimming shortened V by 4 bases and J by 8 bases, and 15 bases separated the two germline ends. The CDR3 totals 13 residues. CDR3 nucleotide sequence: TGCGCCAGCAGCAAAGACAGAGGGGGGGGCTACACCTTC. This translates into CASSKDRGGGYTF.

This clonotype was recorded at least ten times. This chain joins TRBV12-3 or TRBV12-4 and TRBJ2-1; D might be TRBD1 (6 bases). This CDR3 has 15 amino acids. The germline V and J ends were trimmed by 4 bases and 3 bases, with 13 bases remaining between them. DNA of the CDR3: TGTGCCAGCAGTTGGGACACCACTGGCTACAATGAGCAGTTCTTC. This gives the protein CASSWDTTGYNEQFF.

The rearrangement uses TRBV19 and TRBJ2-3; TRBD2 matches at 8 bases. The CDR3 is made up of 15 amino acids. Trimming took 7 bases from V and 5 from J; bases not matched to a gene: 11. Germline lookup yields CDR1 LNHDA and CDR2 SQIVND (reference sequence). The CDR3 protein is CASNYAGGGRDTQYF. Here the CDR3 DNA reads TGTGCCAGTAACTACGCGGGGGGCGGGAGAGATACGCAGTATTTT.

The chain uses TRBV19 and TRBJ1-1; D is perhaps TRBD1 (5 bases). Germline CDR1 and CDR2: LNHDA and SQIVND (reference sequence). The CDR3 totals 14 residues. Trimming took 5 bases from V and 4 from J, leaving 14 bases between them. CDR3 nucleotide sequence: TGTGCCAGTAGTTATGGGGGGAGTAGCACTGAAGCTTTCTTT. Translation gives CASSYGGSSTEAFF. Full variable domain (remainder filled in from reference TRBV19 and TRBJ1-1): DGGITQSPKYLFRKEGQNVTLSCEQNLNHDAMYWYRQDPGQGLRLIYYSQIVNDFQKGDIAEGYSVSREKKESFPLTVTSAQKNPTAFYLCASSYGGSSTEAFFGQGTRLTVV.

This clonotype has only a few counts. The V gene is TRBV7-2, the J gene TRBJ2-7; 10 bases match TRBD2. V shed 4 bases and J 5 bases; nucleotides not matched to a gene: 11. The V gene's germline CDR1 is SGHTA and CDR2 FQGNSA. The CDR3 length is 16 residues. CDR3 in amino acids: CASSSPGTSAFHEQYF. In DNA, the CDR3 is TGTGCCAGCAGCTCGCCAGGGACTAGCGCCTTTCACGAGCAGTACTTC.

V gene TRBV24-1 combines with J gene TRBJ1-2, with a possible D match to TRBD1 (5 bases). V was shortened by 9 bases and J by 0 bases, with 13 bases between the two germline ends. The CDR3 is 14 amino acids. Germline-derived CDR1 and CDR2 are KGHDR and SFDVKD. CDR3 sequence: CATQTRDANYGYTF. CDR3 sequence (DNA): TGTGCCACCCAGACCAGGGATGCTAACTATGGCTACACCTTC.

The chain is built from TRBV24-1 and TRBJ1-5; 8 bases map to TRBD1. Germline CDR1 is KGHDR and CDR2 is SFDVKD. The trim removed 10 bases at V and 5 bases at J, leaving 6 bases unmatched. The CDR3 is 13 residues long. DNA of the CDR3: TGTGCCACTCGGCCAGGGGGCTATCAGCCCCAGCATTTT. As protein: CATRPGGYQPQHF.

The chain carries TRBV24-1 and TRBJ2-7; D is possibly TRBD1 (5 bases). The V end was cut by 1 base, the J end by 5 bases, with 8 bases between. This CDR3 has 13 residues. The germline V gene has CDR1 KGHDR and CDR2 SFDVKD. CDR3 in amino acids: CATSDFGRDEQYF. The CDR3 DNA sequence: TGTGCCACCAGTGATTTCGGCAGGGACGAGCAGTACTTC.

The chain recombines TRBV7-2 with TRBJ2-7, with TRBD1 identical over 7 bases. Germline lookup yields CDR1 SGHTA and CDR2 FQGNSA. Trimming at V came to 4 bases and at J to 2 bases, leaving 5 bases not matched to a gene. The CDR3 covers 14 residues. Written as DNA, the CDR3 is TGTGCCAGCAGCTCCACAGGGGCAACCTACGAGCAGTACTTC. Its protein product is CASSSTGATYEQYF.

This clonotype was observed once. Sequence at one end of the junction differs from germline and may be a read error. The rearrangement joins TRBV7-2 to TRBJ2-1; tentatively, D is TRBD1 (5 bases). This CDR3 is built from 12 residues. Germline CDR1 is SGHTA and CDR2 is FQGNSA. In DNA form, the CDR3 reads TGTGCCAGCAGCCAGCCAGGGAATGAGCAGCTCTTC. It codes for CASSQPGNEQLF. The full variable domain, its missing parts supplied by reference TRBV7-2 and TRBJ2-1, is GAGVSQSPSNKVTEKGKDVELRCDPISGHTALYWYRQSLGQGLEFLIYFQGNSAPDKSGLPSDRFSAERTGGSVSTLTIQRTQQEDSAVYLCASSQPGNEQLFGPGTRLTVL.

The chain recombines TRBV6-1 with TRBJ2-7; D is unclear. Germline CDR1 MNHNS, CDR2 SASEGT. Trimming pared 4 bases from V and 6 bases from J, leaving 10 bases between. The CDR3 is 12 residues long. The CDR3 sequence is CASSVQASEQYF. The CDR3 nucleotides read TGTGCCAGCAGTGTCCAGGCAAGCGAGCAGTACTTC.

The rearrangement joins TRBV9 to TRBJ1-3; 9 bases are shared with TRBD1. Germline assignment: CDR1 SGDLS and CDR2 YYNGEE. Germline trimming cut 0 bases from V and 1 base from J; bases unmatched to any gene: 8. The CDR3 extends over 18 amino acids. Here the CDR3 reads CASSVVPGQGTSGNTIYF. As DNA, the CDR3 is TGTGCCAGCAGCGTAGTACCGGGACAGGGCACGTCTGGAAACACCATATATTTT.

The chain couples TRBV20-1 to TRBJ2-3; TRBD1 aligns across 9 bases. From germline, CDR1 is DFQATT and CDR2 SNEGSKA (reference sequence). After removal of 6 bases from V and 4 bases from J, the junction contained 11 bases not matched to a gene. This CDR3 region has 15 residues. In DNA, the CDR3 is TGCAGTGCGCATTCCGGGACAGGGAGGTCAGATACGCAGTATTTT. Its protein is CSAHSGTGRSDTQYF.